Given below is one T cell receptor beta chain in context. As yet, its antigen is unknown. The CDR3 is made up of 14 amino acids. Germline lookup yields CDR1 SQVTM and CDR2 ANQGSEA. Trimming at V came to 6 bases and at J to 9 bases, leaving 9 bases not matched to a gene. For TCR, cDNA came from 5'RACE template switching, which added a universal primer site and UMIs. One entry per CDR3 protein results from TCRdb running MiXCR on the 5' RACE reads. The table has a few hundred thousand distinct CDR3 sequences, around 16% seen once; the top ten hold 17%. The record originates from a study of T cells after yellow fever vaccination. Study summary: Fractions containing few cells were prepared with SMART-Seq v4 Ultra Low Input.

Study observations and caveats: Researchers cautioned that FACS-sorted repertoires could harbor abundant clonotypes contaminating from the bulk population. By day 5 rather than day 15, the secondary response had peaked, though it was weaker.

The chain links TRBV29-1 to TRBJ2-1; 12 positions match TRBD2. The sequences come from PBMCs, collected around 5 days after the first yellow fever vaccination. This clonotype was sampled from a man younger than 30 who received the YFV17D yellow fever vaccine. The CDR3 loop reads CSVQPSGGAPEQFF. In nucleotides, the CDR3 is TGCAGCGTCCAGCCTAGCGGGGGGGCCCCTGAGCAGTTCTTC.